The sequence of this TCR beta chain was determined in a study of OX40 agonist ivuxolimab in advanced cancers. As for the study in general: Prior therapy, whether anti-PD-1, anti-PD-L1 or anti-CTLA-4, was allowed, and less than 45% had some.

Overall study findings and caveats: Patients who responded partially at 0.1-3.0 mg/kg showed clonal expansion ranking among the lowest. Among expanded peripheral T cells, antigen specificity went undetermined.

This clone was found once. Its specificity is not known. Profiled with immunoSEQ multiplex PCR; TCRdb holds only in-frame clones, not every one. Altogether fewer than 30,000 clones are present, around 90% being singletons, with the ten largest covering 15% to 20%. The germline V gene has CDR1 MGHRA and CDR2 YSYEKL. V lost 2 bases to trimming and J lost 0 bases, with 4 bases between them. This CDR3 comprises 14 residues. This sequence was found in an adult with an advanced solid tumor such as melanoma, head and neck, liver or kidney cancer. Specimen: CD4+ or CD8+ T cells sorted from blood, collected in a trial of the OX40 agonist ivuxolimab. The J gene is TRBJ2-2, the V gene TRBV4-1; no firm D call. The CDR3 region has the DNA TGCGCCAGCAGCCAATACACGAACACCGGGGAGCTGTTTTTT. This codes for CASSQYTNTGELFF.